This entry lists 30 T cell receptor beta chains sequenced from one sample in a study of T-cell memory formation after mild COVID-19. In TCRdb, the 5' RACE reads were re-called with MiXCR into one record per CDR3 protein. The table lists approximately 400,000 distinct CDR3 sequences, over 15% of them singletons, with 20% to 25% in the top ten. The sequenced sample was PBMCs or a T cell subset sorted from them (not recorded which). These receptors were taken from a man aged 18 to 35 who had mild COVID-19 (a few samples of this study predate the infection). Cell type and time point are not known.

A few counts support this clonotype. The genes are TRBV29-1 and TRBJ1-2; the match to TRBD1 covers 10 bases. This CDR3 is 12 amino acids long. Germline V gene data show CDR1 as SQVTM and CDR2 as ANQGSEA. After removal of 7 bases from V and 2 bases from J, the junction contained 1 base not matched to a gene. CDR3 in amino acids: CSGGQGNYGYTF. The CDR3, as DNA: TGCAGCGGGGGACAGGGGAACTATGGCTACACCTTC.

This clonotype occurred a few times. V gene TRBV5-1 combines with J gene TRBJ2-7, with 7 positions matching TRBD1. V dropped 0 bases and J dropped 4; count of bases not matched to a gene: 4. CDR1 is SGHRS and CDR2 is YFSETQ in the germline V gene. The CDR3 has 14 residues. CDR3 protein: CASSLVPGGYEQYF. The CDR3 bases are TGCGCCAGCAGCTTGGTACCAGGGGGATACGAGCAGTACTTC.

The V call is TRBV4-1, the J call TRBJ2-3; 13 bases are shared with TRBD2. Trimming at V came to 0 bases and at J to 6 bases, leaving 6 bases not matched to a gene. The CDR3 extends over 17 amino acids. Germline CDR1 reads MGHRA; CDR2 reads YSYEKL. CDR3 DNA sequence: TGCGCCAGCAGCCAAGATATTGGACTAGCGGGGGTTGATACGCAGTATTTT. It is translated as CASSQDIGLAGVDTQYF.

The gene calls are TRBV7-3 and TRBJ2-7; TRBD1 aligns across 9 bases. V trimming: 5 bases; J trimming: 5 bases; junction bases outside the gene matches: 4. This CDR3 region has 13 residues. Germline CDR1 is SGHTA and CDR2 is FQGTGA. CDR3 nucleotides: TGTGCCAGCAGCCCGGACAGGGGTGACGAGCAGTACTTC. Translation: CASSPDRGDEQYF.

This clonotype was observed a handful of times. The CDR3 spells CATTLTGQGRIYGYTF. The CDR3, as DNA: TGTGCCACCACTTTGACGGGACAGGGGAGGATCTATGGCTACACCTTC. The rearrangement uses TRBV6-6 and TRBJ1-2, with 10 bases fitting TRBD1. V trimming: 10 bases; J trimming: 4 bases; junction bases outside the gene matches: 15. The CDR3 totals 16 residues. Germline assignment: CDR1 MNHNY and CDR2 SVGAGI (reference sequence).

Remarks on this clonotype: Sequence at one end of the junction differs from germline and may be a read error. The chain recombines TRBV2 with TRBJ2-6; D may correspond to TRBD1 or TRBD2 (6 bases each). CDR3 length equals 14 residues. Germline V gives CDR1 SNHLY, CDR2 FYNNEI. CDR3 nucleotides: TGTGCCAGGGCGAGCTTCACGGGGGCCAACGTCCCGACTTTC. Its translation: CARASFTGANVPTF.

This clonotype came up a few times. This chain connects TRBV9 to TRBJ1-2, with TRBD1 identical over 7 bases. V shed 3 bases, J shed 1 base, and the junction held 6 bases outside the gene matches. This CDR3 spans 15 amino acids. The germline gives CDR1 SGDLS, CDR2 YYNGEE. DNA for the CDR3: TGTGCCAGCAGCGACGGGACAGCTGGTAACTATGGCTACACCTTC. This sequence encodes CASSDGTAGNYGYTF.

The rearrangement joins TRBV14 to TRBJ1-3; no definite D call. The CDR3 is 13 residues long. Germline CDR1 reads SGHDN; CDR2 reads FVKESK. Trimming pared 4 bases from V and 2 bases from J, leaving 6 bases between. CDR3 amino acids: CASSPIPGNTIYF. CDR3 DNA sequence: TGTGCCAGCAGCCCAATCCCTGGAAACACCATATATTTT.

The J gene is TRBJ1-2, the V gene TRBV7-9; tentative D call: TRBD1 (6 bases). The ends were cut back, 5 bases at V and 3 bases at J, with 16 bases in the middle. From germline, CDR1 is SEHNR and CDR2 FQNEAQ (reference sequence). This CDR3 spans 15 amino acids. The CDR3 loop reads CASSPGNTGYYGYTF. CDR3 bases: TGTGCCAGCAGCCCCGGCAATACAGGGTACTATGGCTACACCTTC.

This clonotype came up a few times. This chain links TRBV6-2 or TRBV6-3 with TRBJ2-1; possibly TRBD2 for D (5 bases). The CDR3 runs 17 residues. Germline CDR1 MNHEY, CDR2 SVGEGT. With 0 bases removed from V and 0 bases from J, the gap between germline ends came to 12 bases. In nucleotides, the CDR3 is TGTGCCAGCAGTTACTCGTCGGGGATAAGCTCCTACAATGAGCAGTTCTTC. Translating it yields CASSYSSGISSYNEQFF.

The chain combines TRBV4-3 with TRBJ2-4, with D perhaps TRBD1 (6 bases). In germline, CDR1 is LGHNA, CDR2 YSLEER. The CDR3 spans 15 residues. V was trimmed by 1 base and J by 3 bases, leaving 10 bases between them. The CDR3 DNA sequence: TGCGCCAGCAGCCAAGCCGCGACAGGCAAAAACATTCAGTACTTC. It specifies CASSQAATGKNIQYF.

The chain couples TRBV4-2 to TRBJ2-3, with D maybe TRBD2 (8 bases). V was pared by 0 bases and J by 3 bases, with 19 bases between. CDR1 and CDR2 from the germline V gene are LGHNA and YNFKEQ. The CDR3 is 18 amino acids. CDR3 DNA sequence: TGTGCCAGCAGCCAAGAGGTGGGACAGCGGGGGAGGACAGATACGCAGTATTTT. Protein: CASSQEVGQRGRTDTQYF.

The V call is TRBV6-1, the J call TRBJ2-6; D unresolved. The CDR3 is 15 residues long. Deletions cut 6 bases from V and 1 base from J, with 10 bases between. From germline, CDR1 is MNHNS and CDR2 SASEGT. As DNA, the CDR3 is TGTGCCAGCAGAAACCAGGAATCTGGGGCCAACGTCCTGACTTTC. Its protein is CASRNQESGANVLTF.

The rearrangement uses TRBV6-5 and TRBJ2-1; 9 bases map to TRBD2. J lost 4 bases, V lost 2 bases, and 3 bases had no gene match. Germline V CDR1 and CDR2: MNHEY, SVGAGI. The CDR3 has 15 amino acids. CDR3 loop: CASSYIAGAYNEQFF. CDR3 sequence (DNA): TGTGCCAGCAGTTACATAGCGGGGGCGTACAATGAGCAGTTCTTC.

The sample holds a few counts of this clonotype. The V and J genes are TRBV28 and TRBJ2-1; possibly TRBD1 or TRBD2 for D (5 bases each). Per the germline V gene, CDR1 is MDHEN and CDR2 is SYDVKM. Trimming removed 6 bases from V and 7 bases from J, with 13 bases in between. This CDR3 has 13 amino acids. CDR3: CASSLGVENEQFF. The CDR3 DNA is TGTGCCAGCAGCCTGGGGGTAGAAAATGAGCAGTTCTTC.

The chain is built from TRBV20-1 and TRBJ2-3; TRBD2 matches at 12 bases. This CDR3 is 15 amino acids long. V trimming: 6 bases; J trimming: 2 bases; junction bases outside the gene matches: 6. Germline CDR1 reads DFQATT; CDR2 reads SNEGSKA (reference sequence). CDR3 nucleotide sequence: TGCAGTGCCATGACTAGCGGGGGCTCCACAGATACGCAGTATTTT. It codes for CSAMTSGGSTDTQYF.

The chain uses TRBV20-1 and TRBJ2-7; 9 bases fit TRBD2. Germline CDR1 and CDR2: DFQATT and SNEGSKA (reference sequence). There are 16 residues in the CDR3. The V gene end was trimmed by 5 bases and the J gene end by 3 bases; junction bases not matched to a gene: 14. The CDR3 bases are TGCAGTGCTCTCATCTCGGTAGCGGGGGTTATCTACGAGCAGTACTTC. Translating it yields CSALISVAGVIYEQYF.

The chain joins TRBV9 to TRBJ2-1; D not certain. There are 13 residues in the CDR3. Germline V lookup: CDR1 SGDLS, CDR2 YYNGEE. V gave up 3 bases and J gave up 6 bases, with 10 bases separating them. DNA for the CDR3: TGTGCCAGCAGCGCCCTAGTTTTCAATGAGCAGTTCTTC. Amino acids: CASSALVFNEQFF.

There are many counts of this clonotype. This sequence joins TRBV7-2 and TRBJ1-2; TRBD1 might be the D (6 bases). V dropped 8 bases and J dropped 6 bases, with 19 bases sitting between them. The CDR3 has 14 residues. Germline-derived CDR1 and CDR2 are SGHTA and FQGNSA. CDR3 protein: CASDPVQGPNGYTF. CDR3 coding DNA: TGTGCCAGCGACCCTGTTCAGGGGCCAAATGGCTACACCTTC.

The chain links TRBV6-5 to TRBJ2-1; 10 positions agree with TRBD2. CDR3 size: 15 residues. Germline V gene sequence: CDR1 MNHEY, CDR2 SVGAGI. V lost 6 bases and J lost 6; bases outside the gene matches: 8. The CDR3 DNA sequence: TGTGCCAGCAGGGATTCCGGGACTAGCGTCAATGAGCAGTTCTTC. Translated: CASRDSGTSVNEQFF.

This sequence joins TRBV6-4 and TRBJ2-1; D is uncertain. The CDR3 runs to 13 residues. CDR1 is MRHNA, CDR2 SNTAGT, per germline. Trimming left V 3 bases short and J 12 bases short, with 15 bases between. The CDR3 region is CASSEDGLHGQFF. In DNA, the CDR3 is TGTGCCAGCAGTGAGGACGGCCTACATGGGCAGTTCTTC.

The chain uses TRBV4-1 and TRBJ2-5; D tentatively fits TRBD1 or TRBD2 (5 bases each). Trimming removed 4 bases from V and 9 bases from J, with 12 bases in between. The CDR3 length is 12 residues. Germline-derived CDR1 and CDR2 are MGHRA and YSYEKL. The CDR3 nucleotides read TGCGCCAGCAGCCTAATTAGAGGGGCCCAGTACTTC. This translates into CASSLIRGAQYF.

This sequence joins TRBV12-3 or TRBV12-4 and TRBJ2-7; D possibly corresponds to TRBD1 (6 bases). The CDR3 loop spans 14 amino acids. The V end lost 5 bases, the J end lost 0 bases, and 11 bases lay between the germline ends. The CDR3, as DNA: TGTGCCAGCAGTCGTGACAGGTTCTCCTACGAGCAGTACTTC. Encoded protein: CASSRDRFSYEQYF.

This sequence joins TRBV5-4 and TRBJ2-5; 8 positions agree with TRBD1. The CDR3 is 16 amino acids. The germline V gene encodes CDR1 SGHNT and CDR2 YYREEE (reference sequence). V lost 0 bases to trimming and J lost 5 bases; unmatched junction nucleotides: 9. CDR3 amino acids: CASSLAQGASRETQYF. The CDR3 DNA reads TGTGCCAGCAGCTTGGCCCAGGGGGCGTCAAGGGAGACCCAGTACTTC.

The CDR3 nucleotides are TGTGCCAGCAGCCGCGTTAGAATTTCCGGGGAGCTGTTTTTT. Translated: CASSRVRISGELFF. The V gene is TRBV6-2 or TRBV6-3, the J gene TRBJ2-2; D call uncertain. The CDR3 length is 14 residues. Between the trimmed V and J ends, which lost 6 bases and 6 bases, there was a span of 14 bases. The germline gives CDR1 MNHEY, CDR2 SVGEGT.

The chain links TRBV4-2 to TRBJ2-3, with TRBD1 identical over 8 bases. The V segment lost 2 bases and the J segment 2 bases; nucleotides outside the gene matches: 6. Germline V gene data show CDR1 as LGHNA and CDR2 as YNFKEQ. This CDR3 has 16 residues. This CDR3 reads CASSQRQGALTDTQYF. CDR3 in DNA: TGTGCCAGCAGCCAACGGCAGGGGGCCCTCACAGATACGCAGTATTTT.

The chain combines TRBV28 with TRBJ2-1, with D tentatively TRBD2 (5 bases). Germline V gene lookup returns CDR1 MDHEN and CDR2 SYDVKM. Between the trimmed V and J ends, which lost 6 bases and 5 bases, there was a span of 14 bases. This CDR3 comprises 14 residues. This CDR3 is CASSLRRGNNEQFF. The CDR3 DNA follows: TGTGCCAGCAGCCTACGTCGGGGTAACAATGAGCAGTTCTTC.

This clonotype was picked up a small number of times. The rearrangement uses TRBV28 and TRBJ2-7; D not certain. The CDR3 is 12 amino acids. Deletions cut 6 bases from V and 1 base from J, with 7 bases between. Germline V gene lookup returns CDR1 MDHEN and CDR2 SYDVKM. CDR3 region: CASSMDSYEQYV. The CDR3 DNA sequence: TGTGCCAGCAGCATGGATTCCTACGAGCAGTACGTC.

The table lists this clonotype with a few counts. The V gene is TRBV5-1, the J gene TRBJ2-1, with TRBD2 matching 14 bases. In germline, CDR1 is SGHRS, CDR2 YFSETQ. J gave up 8 bases and V 2 bases, and 9 bases lay outside the gene matches. CDR3 length: 17 amino acids. CDR3 sequence reads: CASSFETSGGARHEQFF. The CDR3, as DNA: TGCGCCAGCAGCTTTGAGACTAGCGGGGGGGCTCGGCATGAGCAGTTCTTC.

A few counts support this clonotype. V is TRBV2 and J is TRBJ2-3, with D possibly matching TRBD2 (6 bases). CDR1 and CDR2 from the germline V gene are SNHLY and FYNNEI. V dropped 7 bases and J dropped 9 bases, with 23 bases sitting between them. The CDR3 sequence is 15 residues long. The CDR3, as DNA: TGTGCCAGCATCGACGGTTTGGGACTCCAAGAAACGCAGTATTTT. Encoded protein: CASIDGLGLQETQYF. Together with reference TRBV2 and TRBJ2-3, the CDR3 gives the full variable domain: EPEVTQTPSHQVTQMGQEVILRCVPISNHLYFYWYRQILGQKVEFLVSFYNNEISEKSEIFDDQFSVERPDGSNFTLKIRSTKLEDSAMYFCASIDGLGLQETQYFGPGTRLTVL.